The subject of this entry is one TCR beta chain. How the authors handled the data: Reference gene primer amplification gave estimated nucleated cell counts. Data came from immunoSEQ multiplex PCR; TCRdb stores just in-frame clones and leaves some out. V, J and clone size derive from that table, while D and trimming were established from the DNA sequence. Of some 270,000 clones in the sample, 70% to 90% were seen once. The data originate from a study of blood T cell repertoires in COVID-19. The CDR3 spans 15 residues. The germline CDR1 and CDR2 sequences are MDHEN and SYDVKM. V lost 7 bases and J lost 4; bases outside the gene matches: 9. The study drew participants aged about 18 to 90 years from about two dozen US areas. Researchers sorted participants into cohorts using their self-reported clinical history.

The V and J genes are TRBV28 and TRBJ1-1; 10 nucleotides align to TRBD1. The source of this sequence is a woman in her twenties or thirties who had recovered from COVID-19. What was sequenced was PBMCs or T cells enriched from blood (not recorded which). The CDR3 reads CASIMGGQGTTEAFF. CDR3 nucleotides: TGTGCCAGCATCATGGGGGGACAGGGGACCACTGAAGCTTTCTTT.